These 6 T cell receptor beta chains were all obtained from the same sample, sequenced in a study of T cell responses to AZD1222 COVID-19 vaccine. TCRdb keeps only in-frame clones here, not all; method: immunoSEQ multiplex PCR. The table records more than 110,000 clones, 80% to 90% of them present only once. The source material was peripheral blood, sampled on day 0 of AZD1222 vaccination. These receptor sequences come from an adult in good health.

The chain recombines TRBV2 with TRBJ1-5, with no clear D. CDR3 length: 12 residues. The germline CDR1 and CDR2 sequences are SNHLY and FYNNEI. V lost 10 bases, J lost 2 bases, and 9 bases lay in between. The CDR3: CAITRGNQPQHF. Written as DNA, the CDR3 is TGTGCCATCACGAGGGGCAATCAGCCCCAGCATTTT.

J is TRBJ1-2 and V is TRBV28; D is unclear. CDR1 and CDR2 from the germline V gene are MDHEN and SYDVKM. CDR3 size: 15 residues. With 6 bases removed from V and 4 bases from J, the gap between germline ends came to 18 bases. The CDR3 loop reads CASRLPQAIAYGYTF. CDR3 bases: TGTGCCAGCAGACTACCCCAGGCAATAGCCTATGGCTACACCTTC.

In its sample, this clone was seen a few times. The chain is built from TRBV28 and TRBJ2-1; 10 bases are shared with TRBD2. The CDR3 loop spans 18 amino acids. The germline gives CDR1 MDHEN, CDR2 SYDVKM. J lost 5 bases, V lost 5 bases, and 15 bases had no gene match. The CDR3 loop reads CASSPLLNLAGDHNEQFF. The CDR3 DNA reads as TGTGCCAGCAGTCCCCTCTTAAATCTAGCGGGGGACCACAATGAGCAGTTCTTC.

This rearrangement joins TRBV28 to TRBJ2-2; a weak D match, TRBD2 (5 bases). The V end lost 6 bases, the J end lost 2 bases, and 13 bases lay between the germline ends. The CDR3 length is 15 residues. Per the germline V gene, CDR1 is MDHEN and CDR2 is SYDVKM. The CDR3: CASSPPGSNTGELFF. In nucleotides, the CDR3 is TGTGCCAGCAGCCCGCCGGGGTCCAACACCGGGGAGCTGTTTTTT.

The chain has TRBV6-1 and TRBJ2-1; D may be TRBD1 or TRBD2 (5 bases each). The V end lost 1 base, the J end lost 5 bases, and 9 bases lay between the germline ends. The germline gives CDR1 MNHNS, CDR2 SASEGT. The CDR3 contains 14 residues. CDR3 in DNA: TGTGCCAGCAGTGAAGGAGGGACGCACAATGAGCAGTTCTTC. It yields the protein CASSEGGTHNEQFF.

This clone was counted once. J is TRBJ1-6 and V is TRBV28; TRBD1 is a possible D gene (5 bases). This CDR3 contains 15 residues. Per germline, CDR1 MDHEN and CDR2 SYDVKM. Trimming stripped 6 bases from V and 7 bases from J, with 16 bases between. The CDR3 nucleotides read TGTGCCAGCAGACCCGTCCGCGGGGGGAATTCACCCCTCCACTTT. This translates into CASRPVRGGNSPLHF.